These 26 T cell receptor beta chains were all obtained from the same sample, sequenced in a study of blood T cell repertoires in COVID-19. Data came from immunoSEQ multiplex PCR; TCRdb stores just in-frame clones and leaves some out. The sample records 35,000 to 45,000 clones, about 86% being singletons. Material for sequencing was peripheral blood. The receptor source for this set is a man between 65 and 85 years old with acute or convalescent COVID-19.

The chain links TRBV7-2 to TRBJ1-2; 9 bases line up with TRBD1. V shed 3 bases and J 5 bases; nucleotides not matched to a gene: 7. This CDR3 comprises 15 residues. Germline V lookup: CDR1 SGHTA, CDR2 FQGNSA. CDR3 sequence: CASSFPDRGGYGYTF. CDR3 nucleotide sequence: TGTGCCAGCAGCTTCCCGGACAGGGGTGGGTATGGCTACACCTTC.

The chain links TRBV27 to TRBJ1-3, with D uncertain. Germline V lookup: CDR1 MNHEY, CDR2 SMNVEV (reference sequence). The CDR3 is 14 residues long. Deletions cut 5 bases from V and 0 bases from J, with 8 bases between. The CDR3 loop reads CASSPRGSGNTIYF. The CDR3, as DNA: TGTGCCAGCAGTCCCCGAGGCTCTGGAAACACCATATATTTT.

This chain joins TRBV28 and TRBJ1-4, with 8 bases fitting TRBD1. Trimming cost V 6 bases and J 6 bases; bases outside gene matches: 3. This CDR3 comprises 13 residues. The V gene's germline CDR1 is MDHEN and CDR2 SYDVKM. The CDR3 sequence: CASRGQAHEKLFF. CDR3 coding DNA: TGTGCCAGCAGGGGACAGGCCCATGAAAAACTGTTTTTT.

The chain combines TRBV16 with TRBJ1-1, with D possibly matching TRBD1 (5 bases). CDR1 and CDR2 from the germline V gene are KGHSY and FQNENV. The CDR3 sequence is 15 residues long. V was clipped by 4 bases and J by 1 base, with 13 bases between them. DNA of the CDR3: TGTGCCAGCAGCCGCGGGACGGCGCAGAACACTGAAGCTTTCTTT. It translates to CASSRGTAQNTEAFF.

The chain has TRBV6-5 and TRBJ1-2; tentative D call: TRBD1 (6 bases). The V and J ends lost 6 bases and 2 bases respectively, with 13 bases between them. CDR1 is MNHEY and CDR2 is SVGAGI in the germline V gene. The CDR3 has 14 residues. CDR3 sequence (DNA): TGTGCCAGCAGCAGGGGAGCGGAGAACTATGGCTACACCTTC. Its translation is CASSRGAENYGYTF.

This chain joins TRBV2 and TRBJ1-4; 10 bases align to TRBD1. The germline V gene encodes CDR1 SNHLY and CDR2 FYNNEI. The CDR3 runs to 14 residues. J lost 5 bases, V lost 7 bases, and 4 bases had no gene match. CDR3 region: CASNEDRGNEKLFF. CDR3 nucleotide sequence: TGTGCCAGCAATGAGGACAGGGGGAATGAAAAACTGTTTTTT.

This rearrangement joins TRBV6-2 or TRBV6-3 to TRBJ2-3; 7 bases match TRBD1. The V segment lost 0 bases and the J segment 2 bases; nucleotides outside the gene matches: 5. Germline V gene sequence: CDR1 MNHEY, CDR2 SVGEGT. This CDR3 comprises 16 residues. The CDR3 region is CASSYSGTDLTDTQYF. The CDR3 coding sequence is TGTGCCAGCAGTTACTCTGGGACAGATCTCACAGATACGCAGTATTTT.

The chain uses TRBV30 and TRBJ1-1; D ambiguous. Trimming removed 5 bases at V and 3 bases at J, with 10 bases between. CDR1 and CDR2 from the germline V gene are GTSNPN and SVGIG (reference sequence). This CDR3 contains 12 residues. CDR3 sequence reads: CAWALPDTEAFF. The DNA for the CDR3 is TGTGCCTGGGCTCTCCCGGACACTGAAGCTTTCTTT.

The chain couples TRBV4-1 to TRBJ2-5, with TRBD2 matching 7 bases. The germline V gene has CDR1 MGHRA and CDR2 YSYEKL. V was clipped by 4 bases and J by 5 bases; unmatched bases: 10. CDR3 size: 15 residues. This CDR3 reads CASSRFERGLETQYF. The DNA of the CDR3 is TGCGCCAGCAGCCGCTTCGAGCGGGGTTTGGAGACCCAGTACTTC.

The V gene is TRBV5-1, the J gene TRBJ1-1; 7 bases fit TRBD1. The germline CDR1 and CDR2 sequences are SGHRS and YFSETQ. The J segment lost 3 bases and the V segment lost 1 base, leaving 6 bases of the junction unmatched. The CDR3 extends over 15 amino acids. CDR3 in DNA: TGCGCCAGCAGCTTGAAGACAGGGTCCTACACTGAAGCTTTCTTT. Amino acid sequence: CASSLKTGSYTEAFF.

The CDR3 reads CASSWGRDRESSPLHF. The CDR3 nucleotides are TGCGCCAGCAGCTGGGGACGGGACAGGGAGAGTTCACCCCTCCACTTT. The rearrangement links TRBV5-1 to TRBJ1-6; 9 bases line up with TRBD1. Per germline, CDR1 SGHRS and CDR2 YFSETQ. The CDR3 is 16 amino acids. After removal of 3 bases from V and 9 bases from J, the junction contained 10 bases not matched to a gene.

The genes are TRBV9 and TRBJ1-2; 10 bases map to TRBD1. The ends lost 2 bases at V and 8 bases at J; junction bases unmatched: 6. Germline V CDR1 and CDR2: SGDLS, YYNGEE. CDR3 length: 14 residues. The CDR3 DNA reads TGTGCCAGCAGCGTGACAGGGGGCGCAGGGGGCTACACCTTC. Its protein is CASSVTGGAGGYTF.

In its sample, this clone was seen once. The V and J genes are TRBV27 and TRBJ2-5; possible D gene TRBD1, 6 bases. Trimming left V 5 bases short and J 3 bases short, with 10 bases between. The CDR3 has 13 residues. Germline CDR1 MNHEY, CDR2 SMNVEV (reference sequence). CDR3: CASSHRDKETQYF. CDR3 DNA sequence: TGTGCCAGCAGTCACCGGGACAAAGAGACCCAGTACTTC.

This clone showed up just once. The rearrangement links TRBV4-1 to TRBJ2-7; D perhaps matches TRBD1 (7 bases). The CDR3 covers 19 residues. In germline, CDR1 is MGHRA, CDR2 YSYEKL. V lost 0 bases and J lost 2, with 23 bases in between. CDR3 bases: TGCGCCAGCAGCCAAGACCCAGGGGGGTCTTGGATCAGCCCCTACGAGCAGTACTTC. It codes for CASSQDPGGSWISPYEQYF.

This clone occurred once. The chain joins TRBV9 to TRBJ2-3; D unclear. The ends were cut back, 0 bases at V and 2 bases at J, with 7 bases in the middle. Germline V gene lookup returns CDR1 SGDLS and CDR2 YYNGEE. The CDR3 runs 14 residues. CDR3 sequence: CASSVGRFTDTQYF. CDR3 DNA: TGTGCCAGCAGCGTAGGGCGGTTCACAGATACGCAGTATTTT. The entire variable domain, with the rest obtained from reference TRBV9 and TRBJ2-3, is as follows: DSGVTQTPKHLITATGQRVTLRCSPRSGDLSVYWYQQSLDQGLQFLIQYYNGEERAKGNILERFSAQQFPDLHSELNLSSLELGDSALYFCASSVGRFTDTQYFGPGTRLTVL.

The chain joins TRBV30 to TRBJ1-1, with D perhaps matching TRBD1 (5 bases). Trimming removed 2 bases at V and 4 bases at J, with 14 bases between. Germline assignment: CDR1 GTSNPN and CDR2 SVGIG (reference sequence). The CDR3 is made up of 14 amino acids. In DNA form, the CDR3 reads TGTGCCTGGAGTCCATTACAGGTGCTCACTGAAGCTTTCTTT. It translates to CAWSPLQVLTEAFF. Full variable domain (outside the CDR3, taken from reference TRBV30 and TRBJ1-1): SQTIHQWPATLVQPVGSPLSLECTVEGTSNPNLYWYRQAAGRGLQLLFYSVGIGQISSEVPQNLSASRPQDRQFILSSKKLLLSDSGFYLCAWSPLQVLTEAFFGQGTRLTVV.

The rearrangement links TRBV5-4 to TRBJ2-7, with D possibly TRBD2 on 6 matching bases. The V gene's germline CDR1 is SGHNT and CDR2 YYREEE (reference sequence). The CDR3 runs to 13 residues. V lost 2 bases to trimming and J lost 7 bases, with 13 bases between them. CDR3 coding DNA: TGTGCCAGCAGCTTTGCGGGAACGGATGAGCAGTACTTC. Its translation: CASSFAGTDEQYF. Full variable domain (missing parts from reference TRBV5-4 and TRBJ2-7): ETGVTQSPTHLIKTRGQQVTLRCSSQSGHNTVSWYQQALGQGPQFIFQYYREEENGRGNFPPRFSGLQFPNYSSELNVNALELDDSALYLCASSFAGTDEQYFGPGTRLTVT.

The genes are TRBV27 and TRBJ2-5, with 8 bases aligning to TRBD1. In germline, CDR1 is MNHEY, CDR2 SMNVEV (reference sequence). After removal of 4 bases from V and 7 bases from J, the junction contained 8 bases not matched to a gene. The CDR3 contains 14 residues. This chain's CDR3 is CASSSTGGSWTQYF. In DNA, the CDR3 is TGTGCCAGCAGTTCCACAGGGGGGTCGTGGACCCAGTACTTC.

The rearrangement links TRBV7-2 to TRBJ1-5, with 7 bases fitting TRBD1. V lost 4 bases to trimming and J lost 1 base; unmatched junction nucleotides: 4. The CDR3 is 15 residues long. CDR1 and CDR2 from the germline V gene are SGHTA and FQGNSA. The CDR3 region has the DNA TGTGCCAGCAGCTGGACACAGGGGAGCAATCAGCCCCAGCATTTT. Translated, it gives CASSWTQGSNQPQHF.

The V and J genes are TRBV20-1 and TRBJ2-7, with TRBD1 identical over 7 bases. Germline V gives CDR1 DFQATT, CDR2 SNEGSKA (reference sequence). After removal of 4 bases from V and 6 bases from J, the junction contained 3 bases not matched to a gene. CDR3 length: 11 residues. This chain's CDR3 is CSAIDRAEQYF. The DNA of the CDR3 is TGCAGTGCTATAGACAGGGCCGAGCAGTACTTC.

The V gene is TRBV5-6, the J gene TRBJ2-3; TRBD2 is a possible D gene (6 bases). In germline, CDR1 is SGHDT, CDR2 YYEEEE. This CDR3 spans 15 amino acids. V was shortened by 1 base and J by 0 bases, with 9 bases between the two germline ends. The DNA of the CDR3 is TGTGCCAGCAGCTTGCGGGAGATCAGCACAGATACGCAGTATTTT. This codes for CASSLREISTDTQYF.

The genes are TRBV7-2 and TRBJ2-5, with a tentative D call TRBD2 (6 bases). The germline V gene encodes CDR1 SGHTA and CDR2 FQGNSA. CDR3 length equals 15 residues. Trimming took 1 base from V and 5 from J, leaving 14 bases between them. CDR3 protein: CASSLGQGGRETQYF. The CDR3 DNA is TGTGCCAGCAGCTTAGGGCAGGGAGGTAGGGAGACCCAGTACTTC.

CDR3 nucleotide sequence: TGTGCCAGCAGTCGTATGTACGAGCAGTACTTC. Translating gives CASSRMYEQYF. The genes are TRBV12-3 or TRBV12-4 and TRBJ2-7; D gene uncertain. Trimming left V 5 bases short and J 4 bases short, with 6 bases between. The CDR3 is 11 residues long.

The V call is TRBV6-2 or TRBV6-3, the J call TRBJ2-1; 12 nucleotides agree with TRBD2. This CDR3 has 16 residues. V lost 2 bases to trimming and J lost 9 bases; unmatched junction nucleotides: 8. CDR1 is MNHEY and CDR2 is SVGEGT in the germline V gene. CDR3: CASSYGLAGGPGEQFF. The DNA of the CDR3 is TGTGCCAGCAGTTACGGTCTAGCGGGGGGGCCTGGTGAGCAGTTCTTC.

V gene TRBV7-2 combines with J gene TRBJ1-2; D gene unclear. This CDR3 is built from 15 residues. Germline V gene sequence: CDR1 SGHTA, CDR2 FQGNSA. Trimming took off 5 bases at V and 0 bases at J, with 13 bases between the two ends. Written as DNA, the CDR3 is TGTGCCAGCAGCCCGCGGCGGATTTCTAACTATGGCTACACCTTC. This codes for CASSPRRISNYGYTF. The full variable domain, with the rest looked up from reference TRBV7-2 and TRBJ1-2, is GAGVSQSPSNKVTEKGKDVELRCDPISGHTALYWYRQSLGQGLEFLIYFQGNSAPDKSGLPSDRFSAERTGGSVSTLTIQRTQQEDSAVYLCASSPRRISNYGYTFGSGTRLTVV.

The chain uses TRBV15 and TRBJ2-5, with D possibly matching TRBD2 (6 bases). Per germline, CDR1 LNHNV and CDR2 YYDKDF (reference sequence). This CDR3 is built from 13 residues. V dropped 6 bases and J dropped 1 base, with 9 bases sitting between them. The CDR3 DNA is TGTGCCACCAGACCCGGGGGCCAAGAGACCCAGTACTTC. Translation gives CATRPGGQETQYF.